This TCR beta chain came from a study of cytomegalovirus exposure and HLA in healthy donors. CDR3 length equals 12 residues. Trimming removed 4 bases from V and 10 bases from J, with 10 bases in between. CDR1 and CDR2 (germline): MNHEY, SVGAGI. The protocol was immunoSEQ multiplex PCR, while the TCRdb copy is restricted to in-frame clones and leaves out a portion. The sample shows about 55,000 clones, 75% to 95% of them seen only once. Note on this clone: The antigen remains undetermined.

Study outcomes and limitations: Reportedly, cytomegalovirus status was diagnosed with high sensitivity and specificity.

This clonotype originated in a man in his late teens or twenties in good health and CMV-seronegative. Material: PBMCs. The chain combines TRBV6-5 with TRBJ1-4; TRBD1 might be the D (5 bases). The CDR3 reads CASSLDSVKLFF. The CDR3 DNA follows: TGTGCCAGCAGTTTAGACAGTGTAAAACTGTTTTTT.